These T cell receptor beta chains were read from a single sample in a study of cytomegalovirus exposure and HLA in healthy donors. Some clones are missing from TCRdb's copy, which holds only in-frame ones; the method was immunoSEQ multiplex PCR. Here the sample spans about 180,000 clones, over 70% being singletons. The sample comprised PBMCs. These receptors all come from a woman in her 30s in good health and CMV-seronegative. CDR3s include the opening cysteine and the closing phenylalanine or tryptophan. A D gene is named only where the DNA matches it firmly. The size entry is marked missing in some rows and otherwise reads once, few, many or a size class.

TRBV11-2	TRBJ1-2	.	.	TGTGCCAGCAGCCGGTACCGGACGGGGGGCTACACCTTC	CASSRYRTGGYTF
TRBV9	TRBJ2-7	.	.	TGTGCCAGCAGCGTAGATTTAGGGAGTGCCTACGAGCAGTACTTC	CASSVDLGSAYEQYF
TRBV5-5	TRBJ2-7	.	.	TGTGCCAGCAGCTCCAGGGAAAACGAGCAGTACTTC	CASSSRENEQYF
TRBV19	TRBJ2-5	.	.	TGTGCCAGTAGTAAGGGTAGCGGCCCTAAAGGGGAGACCCAGTACTTC	CASSKGSGPKGETQYF
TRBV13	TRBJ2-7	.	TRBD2	TGTGCCAGCAGCCAAAGAAGCCTAGCGGTAGAGCAGTACTTC	CASSQRSLAVEQYF
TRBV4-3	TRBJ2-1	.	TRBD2	TGCGCCAGCTCCATCAGCGGGGGGGCCTACAATGAGCAGTTCTTC	CASSISGGAYNEQFF
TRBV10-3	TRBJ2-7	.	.	TGTGCCATCAACGGGGACACCCCCTACGAGCAGTACTTC	CAINGDTPYEQYF
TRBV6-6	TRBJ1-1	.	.	TGTGCCAGCAGTTACTCGAACAGGAACACTGAAGCTTTCTTT	CASSYSNRNTEAFF
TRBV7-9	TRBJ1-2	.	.	TGTTCCAGCAAGGATTCGACCCCGGGAGACTATGGCTACACCTTC	CSSKDSTPGDYGYTF
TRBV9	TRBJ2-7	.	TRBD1	TGTGCCAGCAGCACCGGGACAGGTGACTCCTACGAGCAGTACTTC	CASSTGTGDSYEQYF
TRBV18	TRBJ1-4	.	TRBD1	TGTGCCAGCTCACCAACATGGATAACAGGGGACACTAATGAAAAACTGTTTTTT	CASSPTWITGDTNEKLFF
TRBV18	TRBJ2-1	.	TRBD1	TGTGCCAGCTCACCAGGACAGGGGAATGAGCAGTTCTTC	CASSPGQGNEQFF
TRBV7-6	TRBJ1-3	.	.	TGTGCCAGCAGCTTAGGAGGGTGGGAATCTGGAAACACCATATATTTT	CASSLGGWESGNTIYF
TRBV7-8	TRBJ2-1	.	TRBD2	TGTGCCAGCAGTACCTATTATAGCGGGGAACCCTACTACAATGAGCAGTTCTTC	CASSTYYSGEPYYNEQFF
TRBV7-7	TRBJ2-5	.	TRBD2	TGTGCCAGCAGCTCCAGCGGGGGACTCCAAGAGACCCAGTACTTC	CASSSSGGLQETQYF
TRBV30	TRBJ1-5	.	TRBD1	TGTGCCTGGAGTGCGCAGGGGGCCTATCAGCCCCAGCATTTT	CAWSAQGAYQPQHF
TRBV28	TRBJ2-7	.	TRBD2	TGTGCCAGTCGATCTAGCGGGGCGGCGTCCTACGAGCAGTACTTC	CASRSSGAASYEQYF
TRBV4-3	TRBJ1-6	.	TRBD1	TGCGCCAGCAGCCAAGGTCATAGCTCAGGGGGTGGACTGTATTCACCCCTCCACTTT	CASSQGHSSGGGLYSPLHF
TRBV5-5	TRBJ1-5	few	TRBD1	TGTGCCAGCAGCGTGGGACAGGGCAATCAGCCCCAGCATTTT	CASSVGQGNQPQHF
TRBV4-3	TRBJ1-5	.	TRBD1	TGCGCCAGCAGCCAAGATTATTTCAGGGGGCCGTTCGATTTAGAGAGCCAGCCCCAGCATTTT	CASSQDYFRGPFDLESQPQHF
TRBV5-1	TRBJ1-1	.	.	TGCGCCAGCAGCACAGGGTTGAACACTGAAGCTTTCTTT	CASSTGLNTEAFF
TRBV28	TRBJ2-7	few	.	TGTGCCAGCAGTTCAAACGGTCTTCCTACCTACGAGCAGTACTTC	CASSSNGLPTYEQYF
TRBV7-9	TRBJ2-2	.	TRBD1	TGTGCCAGCAGCCTTAGGACAGGGGCGACATCCGGGGAGCTGTTTTTT	CASSLRTGATSGELFF
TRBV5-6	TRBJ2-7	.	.	TGTGCCAGCAGCCGACTGTACGAGCAGTACTTC	CASSRLYEQYF
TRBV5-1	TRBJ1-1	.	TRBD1	TGCGCCAGCAGCTTGGTCCCGGGACAGGACACTGAAGCTTTCTTT	CASSLVPGQDTEAFF
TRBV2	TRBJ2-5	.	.	TGTGCCAGCAGAGGGTTCCCCCCCCAGGGGCAAGAGACCCAGTACTTC	CASRGFPPQGQETQYF
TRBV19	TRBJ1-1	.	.	TGTGCCAGTAGATACGGGAACACTGAAGCTTTCTTT	CASRYGNTEAFF
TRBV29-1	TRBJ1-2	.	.	TGCAGCGTTGAAGATAGGAGGGCCAGTTACGGTGGCTACACCTTC	CSVEDRRASYGGYTF
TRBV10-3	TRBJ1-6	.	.	TGTGCCATCAGGACCGGTGGGGGGGACAATTCACCCCTCCACTTT	CAIRTGGGDNSPLHF
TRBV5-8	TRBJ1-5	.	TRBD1	TGTGCCAGCAGCCAGGGACAGGGGAGCAATCAGCCCCAGCATTTT	CASSQGQGSNQPQHF
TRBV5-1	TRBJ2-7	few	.	TGCGCCAGCAGCTTGACCGGGACATCCTACGAGCAGTACTTC	CASSLTGTSYEQYF
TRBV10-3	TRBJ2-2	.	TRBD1	TGTGCCATCAGTGATACTTACCCGGGACAGGGGGCCGGGGAGCTGTTTTTT	CAISDTYPGQGAGELFF
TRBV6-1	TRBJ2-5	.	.	TGTGCCAGCAGCGATCTCGGAGAGACCCAGTACTTC	CASSDLGETQYF
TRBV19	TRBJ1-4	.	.	TGTGCCGCCGAACAGGGAACAAAACTGTTTTTT	CAAEQGTKLFF
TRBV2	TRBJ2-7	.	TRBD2	TGTGCCAGCAGCCCCTTTGAGGGAGGGACCTACGAGCAGTACTTC	CASSPFEGGTYEQYF
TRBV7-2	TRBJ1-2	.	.	TGTGCCAGCAGCCTCCCGCCCGGGCAGGGCGGTACTAGCTACACCTTC	CASSLPPGQGGTSYTF
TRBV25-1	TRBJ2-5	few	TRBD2	TGTGCCAGCAGTGAAGGTGCGGGACTAGCGGGGGAGGAGACCCAGTACTTC	CASSEGAGLAGEETQYF
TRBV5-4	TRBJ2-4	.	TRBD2	TGTGCCAGCAGTATATCGGCGGGGGGGGAAAACATTCAGTACTTC	CASSISAGGENIQYF
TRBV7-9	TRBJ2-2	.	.	TGTGCCAGCAGCTCCACACGGGGTTCCGGGGAGCTGTTTTTT	CASSSTRGSGELFF
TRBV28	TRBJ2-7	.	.	TGTGCCAGCAGTTTATCCCCCCGAGCGGGTTACGAGCAGTACTTC	CASSLSPRAGYEQYF
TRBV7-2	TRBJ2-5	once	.	TGTGCCAGCAGCTACGACTTGGGGCCGGGGGCCCAGTACTTC	CASSYDLGPGAQYF
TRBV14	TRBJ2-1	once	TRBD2	TGTGCCAGCAGTTCTCGCTCCCGAAAACTAGCGGGAGAATTCAATGAGCAGTTCTTC	CASSSRSRKLAGEFNEQFF
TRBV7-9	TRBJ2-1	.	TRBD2	TGTTCCAGCAGCTTATTTAGAGGTCTAGCGGAGAATGAGCAGTTCTTC	CSSSLFRGLAENEQFF
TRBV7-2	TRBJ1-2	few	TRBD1	TGTGCCAGCAGCTTACCCAGGGACAGGGGGCGGTATGGCTACACCTTC	CASSLPRDRGRYGYTF
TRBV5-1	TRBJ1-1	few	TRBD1	TGCGCCAGCAGCATGACAGGGGTAAACACTGAAGCTTTCTTT	CASSMTGVNTEAFF
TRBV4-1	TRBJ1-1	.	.	TGCGCCAGCAGCCTCTTCAGGGGACCCAACACTGAAGCTTTCTTT	CASSLFRGPNTEAFF
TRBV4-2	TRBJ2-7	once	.	TGTGCCAGCAGCCGACAGGGAGGCGAGCAGTACTTC	CASSRQGGEQYF
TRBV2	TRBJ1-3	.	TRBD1	TGTGCCAGCAGCGGGACAGGGGGTGTTCGCTCTGGAAACACCATATATTTT	CASSGTGGVRSGNTIYF
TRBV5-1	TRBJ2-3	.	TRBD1	TGCGCCAGCAGCTTACAGGGGGCATCAGATACGCAGTATTTT	CASSLQGASDTQYF
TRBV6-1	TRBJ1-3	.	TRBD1	TGTGCCAGCAGTGAAAGCGTGGGACAGGTATTCTCTGGAAACACCATATATTTT	CASSESVGQVFSGNTIYF
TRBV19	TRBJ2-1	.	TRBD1	TGTGCCAGTAGTATAACAGGACAGGGACTTGAGCAGTTCTTC	CASSITGQGLEQFF
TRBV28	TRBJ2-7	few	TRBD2	TGTGCCAGCAGAGGGACTAGCGACTACGAGCAGTACTTC	CASRGTSDYEQYF
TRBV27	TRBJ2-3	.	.	TGTGCCAGCAGTTTTTTAAAAAGCACAGATACGCAGTATTTT	CASSFLKSTDTQYF
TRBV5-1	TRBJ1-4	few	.	TGCGCCAGCAGCTTGGCAGGCAACAATGGCGAAAAACTGTTTTTT	CASSLAGNNGEKLFF
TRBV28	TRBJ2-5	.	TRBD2	TGTGCCAGCAGTTCCAGCGGGAGGGGGACCCAGTACTTC	CASSSSGRGTQYF